This T cell receptor (beta chain) originates from a study of blood T cell repertoires in COVID-19. Enrollment of patients from Seattle took place during active infection, with longitudinal follow-up. Method: immunoSEQ multiplex PCR; TCRdb's copy keeps in-frame clones and lacks some. The sample carries 150,000 to 200,000 clones, 70% to 90% recorded once. Between the trimmed V and J ends, which lost 1 base and 4 bases, there was a span of 4 bases. CDR1 is SEHNR, CDR2 FQNEAQ, per germline (reference sequence). The CDR3 has 12 amino acids. The chain combines TRBV7-9 with TRBJ1-2; D unresolved. Material for sequencing was peripheral blood. The source of this sequence is a man aged 80 or over with COVID-19, enrolled during active disease. CDR3 DNA sequence: TGTGCCAGCAGCTTAGTGGCCTATGGCTACACCTTC. Translating it yields CASSLVAYGYTF. Together with reference TRBV7-9 and TRBJ1-2, the CDR3 gives the full variable domain: DTGVSQNPRHKITKRGQNVTFRCDPISEHNRLYWYRQTLGQGPEFLTYFQNEAQLEKSRLLSDRFSAERPKGSFSTLEIQRTEQGDSAMYLCASSLVAYGYTFGSGTRLTVV.